These 18 T cell receptor beta chains share one sample of origin, sequenced in a study of post-analysis software for immune sequencing data. Carried by the TCR beta cDNA libraries were unique molecular identifiers. A single record per CDR3 protein comes from TCRdb applying MiXCR to the PCR reads. The repertoire holds about 430,000 distinct CDR3 sequences, approximately 39% seen once, with under 9% in the top ten. Broader study findings: Comparison of patients with controls showed 4 to 6 TRBV segments more frequent in patients, TRBV5-6, TRBV5-1 and TRBV20-1 among them.

These receptors are not linked to any known antigen. Material for sequencing was blood. These receptors were obtained from a girl aged 2-10 years with multiple sclerosis.

J is TRBJ1-2 and V is TRBV12-3 or TRBV12-4; 8 bases are shared with TRBD1. The CDR3 is 13 amino acids. The ends lost 5 bases at V and 13 bases at J; junction bases unmatched: 12. The CDR3 bases are TGTGCCAGCAGTGGACAGGGCTACTATGGCAGCACCTTC. It is translated as CASSGQGYYGSTF.

The chain links TRBV9 to TRBJ2-7; the D gene is possibly TRBD1 (5 bases). Germline CDR1 reads SGDLS; CDR2 reads YYNGEE. With 0 bases removed from V and 1 base from J, the gap between germline ends came to 11 bases. The CDR3 spans 15 residues. DNA of the CDR3: TGTGCCAGCAGCGTAGCCCCCGACAGTTCCTACGAGCAGTACTTC. This encodes CASSVAPDSSYEQYF.

The V call is TRBV20-1, the J call TRBJ2-1, with 8 bases aligning to TRBD2. This CDR3 is built from 14 residues. V was pared by 0 bases and J by 4 bases, with 2 bases of the junction left unmatched. Germline CDR1 reads DFQATT; CDR2 reads SNEGSKA (reference sequence). The CDR3 sequence: CSARESGGYNEQFF. The DNA for the CDR3 is TGCAGTGCTAGAGAAAGCGGGGGATACAATGAGCAGTTCTTC.

V gene TRBV2 combines with J gene TRBJ2-5; TRBD1 matches 7 bases. The germline gives CDR1 SNHLY, CDR2 FYNNEI. The CDR3 is made up of 15 amino acids. The ends lost 6 bases at V and 2 bases at J; junction bases unmatched: 9. The CDR3 here is CASRELTGRQETQYF. The CDR3 bases are TGTGCCAGCAGGGAACTGACAGGGAGACAAGAGACCCAGTACTTC.

The chain recombines TRBV6-1 with TRBJ2-2; the D is unclear. The CDR3 contains 12 residues. Germline lookup yields CDR1 MNHNS and CDR2 SASEGT. The V end lost 5 bases, the J end lost 0 bases, and 1 base lay between the germline ends. Here the CDR3 reads CASSSNTGELFF. In nucleotides, the CDR3 is TGTGCCAGCAGTTCGAACACCGGGGAGCTGTTTTTT.

This chain joins TRBV28 and TRBJ2-1; D might be TRBD1 or TRBD2, each matching 7 bases. CDR1 and CDR2 from the germline V gene are MDHEN and SYDVKM. The V end was cut by 5 bases, the J end by 8 bases, with 16 bases between. The CDR3 extends over 14 amino acids. This chain's CDR3 is CASSPFQGGHEQFF. CDR3 DNA: TGTGCCAGCAGTCCGTTCCAGGGGGGGCATGAGCAGTTCTTC.

This clonotype has only one observation. V gene TRBV4-1 combines with J gene TRBJ2-1, with D uncertain. The V end was cut by 1 base, the J end by 0 bases, with 10 bases between. CDR1 and CDR2 (germline): MGHRA, YSYEKL. The CDR3 loop spans 16 amino acids. The DNA of the CDR3 is TGCGCCAGCAGCCAAGTCGACCTGATCTCCTACAATGAGCAGTTCTTC. Protein sequence: CASSQVDLISYNEQFF.

The chain has TRBV6-6 and TRBJ2-1; 11 nucleotides match TRBD2. The CDR3 consists of 16 residues. The V and J ends lost 3 bases and 6 bases, in that order; junction bases with no gene match: 7. The germline V gene encodes CDR1 MNHNY and CDR2 SVGAGI (reference sequence). In DNA, the CDR3 is TGTGCCAGCAGTTATCTAGCGGGAGGCGGGACCAATGAGCAGTTCTTC. The encoded protein is CASSYLAGGGTNEQFF.

This clonotype was seen only a few times. The chain links TRBV29-1 to TRBJ1-2; a possible D gene is TRBD1 (5 bases). V was shortened by 7 bases and J by 4 bases, with 13 bases between the two germline ends. The CDR3 extends over 12 amino acids. Germline V gene data show CDR1 as SQVTM and CDR2 as ANQGSEA. This CDR3 reads CSAARDSYGYTF. CDR3 in DNA: TGCAGCGCGGCCCGGGACTCCTATGGCTACACCTTC. Variable domain in full (rest from reference TRBV29-1 and TRBJ1-2): SAVISQKPSRDICQRGTSLTIQCQVDSQVTMMFWYRQQPGQSLTLIATANQGSEATYESGFVIDKFPISRPNLTFSTLTVSNMSPEDSSIYLCSAARDSYGYTFGSGTRLTVV.

This clonotype was counted a single time. This rearrangement joins TRBV29-1 to TRBJ2-7; D ambiguous. The CDR3 is 12 residues long. Trimming took off 6 bases at V and 2 bases at J, with 11 bases between the two ends. The germline V gene encodes CDR1 SQVTM and CDR2 ANQGSEA. The CDR3: CSVGFTTYEQYF. The CDR3 region has the DNA TGCAGCGTGGGGTTCACCACCTACGAGCAGTACTTC.

The chain employs TRBV7-2 and TRBJ2-7, with TRBD1 matching over 7 bases. After removal of 3 bases from V and 2 bases from J, the junction contained 1 base not matched to a gene. Germline loops: CDR1 SGHTA, CDR2 FQGNSA. The CDR3 has 13 amino acids. CDR3 in DNA: TGTGCCAGCAGCTTCCAGGGGGCCTACGAGCAGTACTTC. It encodes CASSFQGAYEQYF.

The V and J genes are TRBV5-5 and TRBJ1-6; D gene unclear. Germline V gene sequence: CDR1 SGHKS, CDR2 YYEKEE (reference sequence). V shed 4 bases and J shed 2 bases, with 10 bases lying between them. The CDR3 is made up of 15 amino acids. The CDR3 DNA reads as TGTGCCAGCAGCCCGTTGCCCGCCTATAATTCACCCCTCCACTTT. Protein: CASSPLPAYNSPLHF.

Turning to this clonotype: This may be a read error: a much more frequent sequence differs by one nucleotide. The chain carries TRBV7-8 and TRBJ1-4, with 8 bases fitting TRBD1. CDR3 length: 17 amino acids. Germline V gene lookup returns CDR1 SGHVS and CDR2 FQNEAQ. DNA for the CDR3: TGTGCCAGCAGCTTATCAGCAGGGGGCCGGACTGATGAAGAACTGTTTTTT. Amino acids: CASSLSAGGRTDEELFF.

This sequence joins TRBV7-8 and TRBJ2-3; D is unclear. Germline V gives CDR1 SGHVS, CDR2 FQNEAQ. The CDR3 is made up of 15 amino acids. V was trimmed by 4 bases and J by 1 base, leaving 12 bases between them. CDR3 coding DNA: TGTGCCAGCAGCTCACTGGCGTGGGGCACAGATACGCAGTATTTT. This encodes CASSSLAWGTDTQYF.

J is TRBJ2-5 and V is TRBV20-1; a weak D match, TRBD2 (6 bases). This CDR3 has 14 residues. Trimming took 4 bases from V and 5 from J, leaving 17 bases between them. Germline CDR1 and CDR2: DFQATT and SNEGSKA (reference sequence). CDR3 in amino acids: CSATRAGLEETQYF. In DNA, the CDR3 is TGCAGTGCTACACGAGCGGGCCTTGAGGAGACCCAGTACTTC.

This clonotype was seen just once. The V and J genes are TRBV2 and TRBJ2-3, with D tentatively TRBD2 (5 bases). The germline gives CDR1 SNHLY, CDR2 FYNNEI. This CDR3 has 14 residues. The V and J ends lost 11 bases and 4 bases respectively, with 19 bases between them. CDR3 nucleotide sequence: TGTGCCGGGAGCGGAATTTGGGCGGCAGATACGCAGTATTTT. Amino acid sequence: CAGSGIWAADTQYF. Full variable domain (outside the CDR3, taken from reference TRBV2 and TRBJ2-3): EPEVTQTPSHQVTQMGQEVILRCVPISNHLYFYWYRQILGQKVEFLVSFYNNEISEKSEIFDDQFSVERPDGSNFTLKIRSTKLEDSAMYFCAGSGIWAADTQYFGPGTRLTVL.

J is TRBJ2-3 and V is TRBV4-3; 9 nucleotides line up with TRBD2. Trimming took 4 bases from V and 6 from J; bases not matched to a gene: 11. The CDR3 is 16 amino acids. Germline CDR1 is LGHNA and CDR2 is YSLEER. CDR3: CASSPQGAGGQDTQYF. In DNA form, the CDR3 reads TGCGCCAGCAGCCCCCAAGGGGCGGGAGGGCAGGATACGCAGTATTTT.

This clonotype was seen ten or more times. Germline and junction disagree at one end, which may indicate a read error. The chain carries TRBV6-5 and TRBJ2-7; TRBD2 agrees at 10 bases. The CDR3 spans 15 residues. In germline, CDR1 is MNHEY, CDR2 SVGAGI. CDR3 DNA sequence: TGTGCCAGCAGTTACGAGCGGGAGGGCTCCCACGAGCAGTACTTC. Its translation: CASSYEREGSHEQYF.